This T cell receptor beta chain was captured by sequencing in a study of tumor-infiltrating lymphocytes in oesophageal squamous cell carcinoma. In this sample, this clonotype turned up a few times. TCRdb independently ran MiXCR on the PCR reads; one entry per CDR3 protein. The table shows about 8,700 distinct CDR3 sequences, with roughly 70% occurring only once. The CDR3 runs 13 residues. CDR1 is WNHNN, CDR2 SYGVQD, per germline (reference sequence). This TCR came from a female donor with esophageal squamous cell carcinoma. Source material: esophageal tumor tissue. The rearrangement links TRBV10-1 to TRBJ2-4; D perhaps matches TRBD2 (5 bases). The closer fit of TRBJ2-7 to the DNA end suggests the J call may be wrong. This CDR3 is CASSESGGDEQYF. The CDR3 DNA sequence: TGCGCCAGCAGTGAGTCTGGAGGAGACGAGCAGTACTTC.